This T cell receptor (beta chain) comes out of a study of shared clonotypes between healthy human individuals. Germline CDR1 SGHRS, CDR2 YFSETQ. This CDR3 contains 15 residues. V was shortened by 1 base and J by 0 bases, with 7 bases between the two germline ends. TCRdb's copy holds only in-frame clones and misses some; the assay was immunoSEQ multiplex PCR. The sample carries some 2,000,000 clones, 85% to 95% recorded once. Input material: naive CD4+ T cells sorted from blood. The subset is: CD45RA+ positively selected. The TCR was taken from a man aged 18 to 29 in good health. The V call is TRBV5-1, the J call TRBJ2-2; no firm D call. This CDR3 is CASSLSSPNTGELFF. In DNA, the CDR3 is TGCGCCAGCAGCTTGAGCAGCCCGAACACCGGGGAGCTGTTTTTT. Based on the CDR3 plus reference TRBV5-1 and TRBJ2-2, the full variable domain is KAGVTQTPRYLIKTRGQQVTLSCSPISGHRSVSWYQQTPGQGLQFLFEYFSETQRNKGNFPGRFSGRQFSNSRSEMNVSTLELGDSALYLCASSLSSPNTGELFFGEGSRLTVL.